These 29 T cell receptor beta chains came from one sample sequenced in a study of patients and donors after allogeneic stem cell transplantation. One entry per CDR3 protein results from TCRdb running MiXCR on the RT-PCR reads. The sample includes 190,000 or so distinct CDR3 sequences, about 37% seen only once; the top ten take around a tenth. The sequencing sample was made of blood, either unsorted or a sorted T cell fraction (not recorded which). The receptors were sampled from a human donor who was either an allogeneic HSCT recipient or a stem cell or donor lymphocyte infusion donor (not recorded which). It is not recorded whose cells these are; they may come from a transplant donor.

The chain is built from TRBV24-1 and TRBJ2-7, with D tentatively TRBD1 (5 bases). The CDR3 spans 11 residues. Germline CDR1 and CDR2: KGHDR and SFDVKD. Deletions cut 7 bases from V and 3 bases from J, with 6 bases between. The CDR3 spells CATSRVYEQYF. CDR3 nucleotides: TGTGCCACCAGCAGGGTCTACGAGCAGTACTTC.

This clonotype was observed a few times. J is TRBJ1-6 and V is TRBV12-3 or TRBV12-4; TRBD1 is a possible D gene (5 bases). There are 15 residues in the CDR3. Trimming left V 7 bases short and J 7 bases short, with 17 bases between. CDR3 coding DNA: TGTGCCAGCACCGCCCTGGGGGGTTGGAATTCACCCCTCCACTTT. It codes for CASTALGGWNSPLHF.

This clonotype was counted a few times. This sequence joins TRBV10-3 and TRBJ1-5; possibly TRBD1 for D (5 bases). CDR1 ENHRY and CDR2 SYGVKD come from the germline V gene. V was cut by 6 bases and J by 5 bases, with 11 bases left in between. The CDR3 is 13 residues long. DNA of the CDR3: TGTGCCATCAGCGGCAGGGAGGATCAGCCCCAGCATTTT. This translates into CAISGREDQPQHF.

In this sample, this clonotype turned up a few times. The V and J genes are TRBV12-3 or TRBV12-4 and TRBJ1-1, with 8 bases fitting TRBD1. J was trimmed by 3 bases and V by 7 bases; bases with no gene match: 7. This CDR3 is built from 14 residues. The CDR3 loop reads CASTVDRVDTEAFF. CDR3 nucleotides: TGTGCCAGCACCGTGGACAGGGTTGACACTGAAGCTTTCTTT.

The V gene is TRBV4-1, the J gene TRBJ1-6; maybe TRBD1 (6 bases). Trimming left V 3 bases short and J 11 bases short, with 14 bases between. From germline, CDR1 is MGHRA and CDR2 YSYEKL. The CDR3 is 14 residues long. CDR3 DNA: TGCGCCAGCAGCCAGCAGGGGAACGGGGCACCCCTCCACTTT. It is translated as CASSQQGNGAPLHF.

This rearrangement joins TRBV27 to TRBJ2-7; no definite D call. Trimming stripped 5 bases from V and 7 bases from J, with 18 bases between. Germline loops: CDR1 MNHEY, CDR2 SMNVEV (reference sequence). CDR3 length: 14 amino acids. CDR3 in amino acids: CASSPRRLGREQYF. The CDR3 region has the DNA TGTGCCAGCAGTCCCCGACGCCTAGGAAGGGAGCAGTACTTC.

This rearrangement joins TRBV4-2 to TRBJ2-5; 10 bases match TRBD2. V lost 4 bases and J lost 5; bases outside the gene matches: 10. This CDR3 has 16 amino acids. Germline V gene data show CDR1 as LGHNA and CDR2 as YNFKEQ. In DNA form, the CDR3 reads TGTGCCAGCAGCCTAGCTCCAGCGGGGGGGCGTGAGACCCAGTACTTC. Translating gives CASSLAPAGGRETQYF.

The chain is built from TRBV5-1 and TRBJ1-6, with unresolved D. Trimming pared 6 bases from V and 7 bases from J, leaving 8 bases between. The CDR3 runs to 12 residues. Germline V lookup: CDR1 SGHRS, CDR2 YFSETQ. The CDR3 loop reads CASKSENSPLHF. DNA of the CDR3: TGCGCCAGCAAAAGCGAAAATTCACCCCTCCACTTT.

This clonotype was seen more than once but under ten times. This CDR3 is CSARRDEGMNYGYTF. Here the CDR3 DNA reads TGCAGTGCTAGACGAGACGAAGGGATGAACTATGGCTACACCTTC. The V gene is TRBV20-1, the J gene TRBJ1-2, with unresolved D. CDR3 size: 15 residues. The ends were cut back, 2 bases at V and 2 bases at J, with 15 bases in the middle. Germline V CDR1 and CDR2: DFQATT, SNEGSKA (reference sequence).

CDR3 loop: CASSQMGADTQYF. The CDR3 DNA reads as TGTGCCAGCAGCCAAATGGGGGCAGATACGCAGTATTTT. This chain connects TRBV4-2 to TRBJ2-3; D may be TRBD1 or TRBD2 (5 bases each). The CDR3 is made up of 13 amino acids. The germline gives CDR1 LGHNA, CDR2 YNFKEQ. The germline V and J ends were trimmed by 2 bases and 4 bases, with 7 bases remaining between them.

The chain couples TRBV9 to TRBJ1-2; maybe TRBD1 (5 bases). The germline gives CDR1 SGDLS, CDR2 YYNGEE. The CDR3 has 14 amino acids. The V gene lost 7 bases and the J gene lost 0 bases, with 13 bases spanning the gap. The DNA of the CDR3 is TGTGCCAGCGGGGACTGGCATTCTAACTATGGCTACACCTTC. It encodes CASGDWHSNYGYTF. The whole variable domain, filled in from reference TRBV9 and TRBJ1-2, reads DSGVTQTPKHLITATGQRVTLRCSPRSGDLSVYWYQQSLDQGLQFLIQYYNGEERAKGNILERFSAQQFPDLHSELNLSSLELGDSALYFCASGDWHSNYGYTFGSGTRLTVV.

This clonotype was counted between two and nine times. The chain uses TRBV20-1 and TRBJ2-7; D is perhaps TRBD2 (5 bases). Trimming cost V 2 bases and J 6 bases, with 11 bases left between them. The CDR3 runs to 12 residues. Germline V lookup: CDR1 DFQATT, CDR2 SNEGSKA (reference sequence). The CDR3 coding sequence is TGCAGTGCTAGAATAGGCGGGTCCGAGCAGTACTTC. Its protein is CSARIGGSEQYF.

In this sample, this clonotype turned up a few times. The chain combines TRBV9 with TRBJ1-6, with 10 bases lining up with TRBD1. CDR3 length: 14 residues. Trimming cost V 5 bases and J 10 bases; bases outside gene matches: 6. CDR1 and CDR2 (germline): SGDLS, YYNGEE. CDR3 sequence (DNA): TGTGCCAGCAGGCTGGGGACAGGGGAATCACCCCTCCACTTT. This encodes CASRLGTGESPLHF.

This chain links TRBV2 with TRBJ1-1; 10 nucleotides match TRBD1. V was clipped by 10 bases and J by 0 bases; unmatched bases: 11. The CDR3 sequence is 16 residues long. Per the germline V gene, CDR1 is SNHLY and CDR2 is FYNNEI. This chain's CDR3 is CAIGLGQGPMNTEAFF. The CDR3 DNA sequence: TGTGCCATCGGATTGGGACAGGGGCCGATGAACACTGAAGCTTTCTTT.

J is TRBJ1-6 and V is TRBV3-1; 8 bases match TRBD1. CDR1 and CDR2 from the germline V gene are LGHDT and YNNKEL (reference sequence). V was clipped by 1 base and J by 9 bases; unmatched bases: 5. The CDR3 contains 15 residues. The CDR3 is CASSQGTGLISPLHF. In DNA, the CDR3 is TGTGCCAGCAGCCAAGGGACAGGGCTGATTTCACCCCTCCACTTT. Full variable domain (missing parts from reference TRBV3-1 and TRBJ1-6): DTAVSQTPKYLVTQMGNDKSIKCEQNLGHDTMYWYKQDSKKFLKIMFSYNNKELIINETVPNRFSPKSPDKAHLNLHINSLELGDSAVYFCASSQGTGLISPLHFGNGTRLTVT.

This clonotype was seen many times. The chain carries TRBV5-1 and TRBJ1-5; D unclear. CDR1 is SGHRS and CDR2 is YFSETQ in the germline V gene. The CDR3 is 14 residues long. The V gene lost 0 bases and the J gene lost 4 bases, with 8 bases spanning the gap. In DNA form, the CDR3 reads TGCGCCAGCAGCTTGGATTCGGGTAATCAGCCCCAGCATTTT. Protein sequence: CASSLDSGNQPQHF.

The rearrangement joins TRBV12-3 or TRBV12-4 to TRBJ1-6; unclear D gene. This CDR3 is 13 amino acids long. The ends were cut back, 6 bases at V and 4 bases at J, with 7 bases in the middle. CDR3: CASRYDYNSPLHF. In DNA form, the CDR3 reads TGTGCCAGCAGGTACGATTATAATTCACCCCTCCACTTT.

This clonotype was recorded a few times. The chain employs TRBV5-1 and TRBJ2-1; D unclear. The length of the CDR3 is 15 residues. Trimming removed 2 bases from V and 10 bases from J, with 19 bases in between. Per germline, CDR1 SGHRS and CDR2 YFSETQ. CDR3 loop: CASSFSKDPPGEQFF. In DNA, the CDR3 is TGCGCCAGCAGCTTTTCAAAGGACCCGCCGGGCGAGCAGTTCTTC.

The gene calls are TRBV7-6 and TRBJ2-3; D may be TRBD2 (6 bases). The CDR3 consists of 21 residues. The V gene's germline CDR1 is SGHVS and CDR2 FNYEAQ. Trimming stripped 3 bases from V and 0 bases from J, with 28 bases between. CDR3 region: CASSFRGGDAPHFRSTDTQYF. In DNA, the CDR3 is TGTGCCAGCAGCTTCCGGGGCGGGGACGCACCCCATTTCAGGAGCACAGATACGCAGTATTTT.

The chain carries TRBV19 and TRBJ1-2; D possibly corresponds to TRBD1 (5 bases). The CDR3 is 13 residues long. The V gene's germline CDR1 is LNHDA and CDR2 SQIVND (reference sequence). V lost 6 bases and J lost 7, with 15 bases in between. The CDR3 DNA is TGTGCCAGTAGCCAGAAGATCGGGGCTGGCTACACCTTC. Amino acid sequence: CASSQKIGAGYTF. Full variable domain (remainder filled in from reference TRBV19 and TRBJ1-2): DGGITQSPKYLFRKEGQNVTLSCEQNLNHDAMYWYRQDPGQGLRLIYYSQIVNDFQKGDIAEGYSVSREKKESFPLTVTSAQKNPTAFYLCASSQKIGAGYTFGSGTRLTVV.

This chain connects TRBV7-9 to TRBJ1-6, with TRBD1 matching over 9 bases. Per the germline V gene, CDR1 is SEHNR and CDR2 is FQNEAQ (reference sequence). The CDR3 covers 15 residues. Unmatched junction bases numbered 2, after V lost 0 bases and J lost 8 bases. The CDR3 DNA reads TGTGCCAGCAGCTTAGCTGGGACAGGGTATTCACCCCTCCACTTT. It is translated as CASSLAGTGYSPLHF.

The chain employs TRBV3-1 and TRBJ1-5; D not certain. Trimming stripped 1 base from V and 0 bases from J, with 7 bases between. Germline V CDR1 and CDR2: LGHDT, YNNKEL (reference sequence). This CDR3 contains 15 residues. The CDR3 loop is CASSQATASNQPQHF. The CDR3 DNA sequence: TGTGCCAGCAGCCAAGCAACAGCTAGCAATCAGCCCCAGCATTTT. Using reference TRBV3-1 and TRBJ1-5 for the parts outside the CDR3, the full variable domain is DTAVSQTPKYLVTQMGNDKSIKCEQNLGHDTMYWYKQDSKKFLKIMFSYNNKELIINETVPNRFSPKSPDKAHLNLHINSLELGDSAVYFCASSQATASNQPQHFGDGTRLSIL.

The chain combines TRBV7-3 with TRBJ1-1; D gene ambiguous. This CDR3 contains 13 residues. V was cut by 4 bases and J by 1 base, with 7 bases left in between. The germline gives CDR1 SGHTA, CDR2 FQGTGA. CDR3 in amino acids: CASSSDSNTEAFF. In DNA, the CDR3 is TGTGCCAGCAGCTCGGACTCGAACACTGAAGCTTTCTTT.

A few counts support this clonotype. This chain links TRBV4-2 with TRBJ1-1; TRBD1 is a possible D gene (6 bases). Germline V gene data show CDR1 as LGHNA and CDR2 as YNFKEQ. The CDR3 spans 13 residues. V was cut by 3 bases and J by 7 bases, with 12 bases left in between. The CDR3: CASSHTGFVEAFF. The CDR3 DNA reads TGTGCCAGCAGCCATACAGGGTTCGTTGAAGCTTTCTTT.

The chain links TRBV7-9 to TRBJ1-4; D gene uncertain. Germline CDR1 SEHNR, CDR2 FQNEAQ (reference sequence). The CDR3 is 14 residues long. V was trimmed by 5 bases and J by 6 bases, leaving 13 bases between them. The CDR3 DNA follows: TGTGCCAGCAGCCGGGCGGCGCGCGATGAAAAACTGTTTTTT. This encodes CASSRAARDEKLFF.

This clonotype has a handful of counts. The chain recombines TRBV5-8 with TRBJ1-3, with D perhaps TRBD1 (6 bases). This CDR3 has 14 residues. The ends were cut back, 4 bases at V and 2 bases at J, with 10 bases in the middle. Germline V lookup: CDR1 SGHTS, CDR2 YDEGEE. The CDR3 loop is CASSPGTTGNTIYF. The CDR3 region has the DNA TGTGCCAGCAGCCCCGGGACAACTGGAAACACCATATATTTT.

This clonotype was counted only a few times. The rearrangement uses TRBV5-5 and TRBJ2-7; 10 nucleotides line up with TRBD1. With V trimmed by 2 bases and J by 4 bases, 9 bases remained unmatched. The CDR3 is 16 amino acids. Germline assignment: CDR1 SGHKS and CDR2 YYEKEE (reference sequence). The CDR3 bases are TGTGCCAGCAGCTTTTTTCGACAGGGGGCTGTATACGAGCAGTACTTC. It codes for CASSFFRQGAVYEQYF.

This clonotype was counted many times. This chain connects TRBV7-9 to TRBJ1-2; 9 nucleotides line up with TRBD1. V shed 5 bases, J shed 4 bases, and the junction held 5 bases outside the gene matches. The V gene's germline CDR1 is SEHNR and CDR2 FQNEAQ (reference sequence). The CDR3 consists of 14 residues. Written as DNA, the CDR3 is TGTGCCAGCAGCCCAAGGACAGGGGTCTATGGCTACACCTTC. This codes for CASSPRTGVYGYTF.

The chain uses TRBV5-1 and TRBJ1-1, with D unclear. Germline V CDR1 and CDR2: SGHRS, YFSETQ. The CDR3 has 15 amino acids. The ends were cut back, 4 bases at V and 0 bases at J, with 13 bases in the middle. The CDR3 reads CASSPGTYVNTEAFF. CDR3 DNA sequence: TGCGCCAGCAGCCCGGGAACATATGTGAACACTGAAGCTTTCTTT.